This TCR beta chain originates from a study of CXCR3-negative and CXCR3-positive naive CD8 T cells. In the study overall: Overall TRB read output was approximately 140 million, and each library contained about 1.5 +/- 0.3 million reads. Overall study findings and caveats: Memory, not naive, CXCR3-negative and CXCR3-positive cells differed in TRBV-TRBJ usage. Higher TRB CDR3 hydrophobicity marked CXCR3-positive naive cells relative to CXCR3-negative naive cells.

A word on this clonotype: What it recognizes is unknown.

CDR1 is SQVTM and CDR2 is ANQGSEA in the germline V gene. This CDR3 comprises 16 residues. The study made its TRB cDNA libraries by 5' RACE, adding UMI labels. TCRdb reprocessed the 5' RACE reads and stores each CDR3 protein as one record, lacking DNA. The sample table sets out 150,000 or so distinct CDR3 sequences. CD45RO-CCR7+CD27+CD95- expression identified naive CD8+ T cells. The source material was naive CXCR3- CD8+ T cells from blood. As to subset: CD45RO-CCR7+CD27+CD95- naive CD8+ T cells lacking CXCR3 (TNR3-). This chain connects TRBV29-1 to TRBJ1-2; the TRBD1 assignment by TCRdb is unverifiable without DNA. This receptor was taken from a human donor in good health. Some clones in this sample may be carry-over from other donors' samples. CDR3 sequence: CSVGPVRQNLNYGYTF.